This T cell receptor (beta chain) is from a study of CD8+ T cells in alopecia areata. Study findings and constraints: Tofacitinib significantly decreased scalp clonality and expanded CD8+ clones among top 100. The treated group had a single nonresponder, limiting CD8+ expansion-response conclusions.

Sequencing used cDNA as its template, made by extracting RNA and reverse transcribing it. Data came from immunoSEQ multiplex PCR; TCRdb stores just in-frame clones and leaves some out. The table records approximately 150,000 clones, roughly 86% of them present only once. This clone appeared once. Its antigen is undetermined. The treatment here: oral pan-JAK inhibitor, 5-10 mg twice daily. Specimens obtained from alopecia areata patients comprised lesional scalp punch biopsies and peripheral blood. The sequenced sample was CD8+ T cells sorted from blood, obtained at week 4, from a patient treated with tofacitinib. The TCR comes from a human donor with alopecia areata.

The CDR3 bases are TGTGCCAGCAGTGCTACAGGGCTCGGGGAGACCCAGTACTTC. This translates into CASSATGLGETQYF. V is TRBV6-1 and J is TRBJ2-5, with D possibly TRBD1 on 6 matching bases. The length of the CDR3 is 14 residues. Germline V gives CDR1 MNHNS, CDR2 SASEGT. Trimming removed 4 bases at V and 5 bases at J, with 14 bases between.